This passage covers 2 T cell receptor beta chains from one sample sequenced in a study of T cells in localized non-small cell lung cancer. Method: immunoSEQ multiplex PCR; TCRdb's copy keeps in-frame clones and lacks some. Of tens of thousands of clones listed, more than 85% are singletons. The sample here was PBMCs, taken before any cancer treatment. These receptors were obtained from a man between 40 and 75 years old with stage II squamous cell lung carcinoma.

The chain combines TRBV6-6 with TRBJ1-5; no reliable D call. The CDR3 has 13 amino acids. The V and J ends lost 2 bases and 3 bases respectively, with 5 bases between them. The germline CDR1 and CDR2 sequences are MNHNY and SVGAGI (reference sequence). Written as DNA, the CDR3 is TGTGCCAGCAGTTACGGGTTCAATCAGCCCCAGCATTTT. Its translation is CASSYGFNQPQHF.

The rearrangement links TRBV11-2 to TRBJ2-7; D ambiguous. CDR3 length equals 11 residues. V dropped 1 base and J dropped 6 bases, with 4 bases sitting between them. Germline assignment: CDR1 SGHAT and CDR2 FQNNGV. The CDR3, as DNA: TGTGCCAGCAGCTTAGTAGTCGAGCAGTACTTC. Residues: CASSLVVEQYF. Combining the CDR3 with reference TRBV11-2 and TRBJ2-7 gives the whole variable domain EAGVAQSPRYKIIEKRQSVAFWCNPISGHATLYWYQQILGQGPKLLIQFQNNGVVDDSQLPKDRFSAERLKGVDSTLKIQPAKLEDSAVYLCASSLVVEQYFGPGTRLTVT.